The clone carrying this T cell receptor beta chain came up many times. The antigen is undetermined. This sample stems from a study of T cells in Graves' hyperthyroidism and ophthalmopathy. TCR beta CDR3 regions were amplified from RNA. RT-PCR in the first round (using the HTBI primer set) targeted the TCR CDR3. TCRdb reanalysed the multiplex PCR reads using MiXCR and keeps one entry per CDR3 protein. The table has around 350,000 distinct CDR3 sequences, roughly 15% seen once; the top ten hold around 20%. The study's findings and limits: In blood, most of the thyroid clonotypes expanded above 0.001 were also present. Ophthalmopathy, which appeared later, was predicted by the model a median roughly 6.4 months before onset.

This CDR3 region has 15 residues. V was clipped by 2 bases and J by 0 bases, with 8 bases between them. The receptor was derived from a woman aged 30 to 39 with Graves' ophthalmopathy. The chain uses TRBV12-3 or TRBV12-4 and TRBJ1-3; D not certain. The sequencing input was blood. The CDR3 loop is CASSLSESSGNTIYF. DNA of the CDR3: TGTGCCAGCAGTTTAAGCGAGAGCTCTGGAAACACCATATATTTT.